This T cell receptor (beta chain) was found in a study of blood T cell repertoires in COVID-19. Study overall: Both acute and convalescent COVID-19 samples were obtained from the United States, Italy and Spain.

Original methodology: Using reference gene primer amplification, nucleated cell counts were estimated. Assay used: immunoSEQ multiplex PCR; TCRdb lists only in-frame clones, some missing. V and J calls and clone size are copied from that table; D and trimming were computed from the DNA. The sample lists about 440,000 clones, nearly 90% occurring once. V lost 3 bases, J lost 7 bases, and 7 bases stayed unmatched. CDR3 length equals 15 residues. Germline values: CDR1 MDHEN, CDR2 SYDVKM. Clinical history as reported by participants underpinned cohort assignment. The V and J genes are TRBV28 and TRBJ2-7; 12 positions match TRBD2. Source material: PBMCs or T cells enriched from blood (not recorded which). This TCR was recovered from a woman between 18 and 29 years old with acute COVID-19. CDR3 in DNA: TGTGCCAGCAGTTTCGGGCTAGCGGGAGGGTCAGAGCAGTACTTC. Encoded protein: CASSFGLAGGSEQYF.